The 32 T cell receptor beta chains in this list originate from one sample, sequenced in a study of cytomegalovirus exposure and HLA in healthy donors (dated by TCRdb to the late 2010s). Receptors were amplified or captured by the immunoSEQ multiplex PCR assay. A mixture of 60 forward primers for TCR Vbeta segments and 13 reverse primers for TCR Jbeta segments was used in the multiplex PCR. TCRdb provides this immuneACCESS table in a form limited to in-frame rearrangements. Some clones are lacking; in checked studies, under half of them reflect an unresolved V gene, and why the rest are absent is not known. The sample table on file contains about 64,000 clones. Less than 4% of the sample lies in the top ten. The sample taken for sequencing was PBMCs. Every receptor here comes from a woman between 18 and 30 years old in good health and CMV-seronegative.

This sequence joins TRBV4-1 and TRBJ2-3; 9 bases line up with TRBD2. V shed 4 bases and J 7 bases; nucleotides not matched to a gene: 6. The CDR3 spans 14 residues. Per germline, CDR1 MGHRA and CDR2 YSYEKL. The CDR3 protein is CASSPILAGHTQYF. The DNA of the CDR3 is TGCGCCAGCAGCCCGATACTAGCGGGCCATACGCAGTATTTT.

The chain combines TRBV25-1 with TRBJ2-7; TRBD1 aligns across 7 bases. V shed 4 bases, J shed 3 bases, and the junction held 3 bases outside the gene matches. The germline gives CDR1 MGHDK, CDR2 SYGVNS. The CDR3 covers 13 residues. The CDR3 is CASSARQGYEQYF. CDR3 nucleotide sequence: TGTGCCAGCAGTGCACGACAGGGCTACGAGCAGTACTTC.

This CDR3 is CASSQDSLNDQPQHF. CDR3 DNA: TGCGCCAGCAGCCAAGATTCACTTAACGATCAGCCCCAGCATTTT. J is TRBJ1-5 and V is TRBV4-1; no clear D gene. Germline CDR1 reads MGHRA; CDR2 reads YSYEKL. The CDR3 length is 15 residues. V lost 0 bases and J 5 bases, leaving 11 bases between the germline ends.

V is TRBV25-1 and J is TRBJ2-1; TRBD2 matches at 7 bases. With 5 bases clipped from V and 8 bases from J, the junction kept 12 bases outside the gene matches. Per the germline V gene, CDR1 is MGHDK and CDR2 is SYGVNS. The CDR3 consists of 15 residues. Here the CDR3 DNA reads TGTGCCAGCAGTAAGCTAGGCGGGAGCTTCGATGAGCAGTTCTTC. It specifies CASSKLGGSFDEQFF.

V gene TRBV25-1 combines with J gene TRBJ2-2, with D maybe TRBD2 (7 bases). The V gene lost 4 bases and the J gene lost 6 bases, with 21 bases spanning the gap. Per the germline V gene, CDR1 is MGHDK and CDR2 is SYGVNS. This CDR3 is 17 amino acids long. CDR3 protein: CASSGPRDGGRPGELFF. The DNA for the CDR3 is TGTGCCAGCAGTGGCCCCCGGGACGGGGGGCGACCCGGGGAGCTGTTTTTT.

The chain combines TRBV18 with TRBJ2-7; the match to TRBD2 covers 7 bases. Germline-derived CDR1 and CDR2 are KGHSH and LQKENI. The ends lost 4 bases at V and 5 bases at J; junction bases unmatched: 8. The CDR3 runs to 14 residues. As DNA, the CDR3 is TGTGCCAGCTCACGATCCACCCGGGGGGACGAGCAGTACTTC. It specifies CASSRSTRGDEQYF.

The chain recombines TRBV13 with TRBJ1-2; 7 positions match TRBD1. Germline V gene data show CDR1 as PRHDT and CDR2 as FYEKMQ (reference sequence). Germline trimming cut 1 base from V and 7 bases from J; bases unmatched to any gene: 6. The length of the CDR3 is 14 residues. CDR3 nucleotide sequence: TGTGCCAGCAGCTTAGAGGGCCAGGGGGTTGGCTACACCTTC. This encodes CASSLEGQGVGYTF.

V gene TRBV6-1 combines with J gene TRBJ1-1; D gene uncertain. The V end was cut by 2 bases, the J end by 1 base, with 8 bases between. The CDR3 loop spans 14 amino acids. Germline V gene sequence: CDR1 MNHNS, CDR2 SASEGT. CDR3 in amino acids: CASSEYRGNTEAFF. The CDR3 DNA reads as TGTGCCAGCAGTGAATATCGGGGGAACACTGAAGCTTTCTTT.

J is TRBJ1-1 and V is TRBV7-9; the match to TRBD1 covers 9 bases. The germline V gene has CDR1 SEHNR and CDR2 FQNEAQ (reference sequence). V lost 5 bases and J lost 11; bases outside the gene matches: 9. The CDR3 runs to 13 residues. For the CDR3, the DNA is TGTGCCAGCAGCCGCGAAGGGACAGGGATGGCTTTCTTT. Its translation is CASSREGTGMAFF.

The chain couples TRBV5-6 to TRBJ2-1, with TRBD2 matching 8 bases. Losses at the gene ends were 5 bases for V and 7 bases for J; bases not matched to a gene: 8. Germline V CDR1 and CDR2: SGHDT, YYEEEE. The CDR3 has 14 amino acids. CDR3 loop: CASRRSGSANEQFF. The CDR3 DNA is TGTGCCAGCAGACGGAGCGGGAGTGCGAATGAGCAGTTCTTC.

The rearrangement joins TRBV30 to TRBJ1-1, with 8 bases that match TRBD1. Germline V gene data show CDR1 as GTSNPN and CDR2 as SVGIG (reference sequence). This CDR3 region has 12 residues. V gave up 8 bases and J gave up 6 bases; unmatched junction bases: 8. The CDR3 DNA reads TGTGCCAACGGACAGGGAGAACCTGAAGCTTTCTTT. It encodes CANGQGEPEAFF.

The CDR3 DNA sequence: TGTGCCAGCAGCTTAGACGGGAACACTGAAGCTTTCTTT. Its protein is CASSLDGNTEAFF. The chain links TRBV11-3 to TRBJ1-1; D remains unclear. The CDR3 is 13 amino acids. The V and J ends lost 0 bases and 1 base respectively, with 3 bases between them. CDR1 and CDR2 from the germline V gene are SGHNT and YENEEA. Full variable domain (outside the CDR3, taken from reference TRBV11-3 and TRBJ1-1): EAGVVQSPRYKIIEKKQPVAFWCNPISGHNTLYWYLQNLGQGPELLIRYENEEAVDDSQLPKDRFSAERLKGVDSTLKIQPAELGDSAVYLCASSLDGNTEAFFGQGTRLTVV.

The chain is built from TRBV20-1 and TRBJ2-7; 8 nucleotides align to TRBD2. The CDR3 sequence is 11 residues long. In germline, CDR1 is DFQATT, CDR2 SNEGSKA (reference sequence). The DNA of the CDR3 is TGCAGCGGGAGGGTAGGATACGAGCAGTACTTC. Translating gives CSGRVGYEQYF.

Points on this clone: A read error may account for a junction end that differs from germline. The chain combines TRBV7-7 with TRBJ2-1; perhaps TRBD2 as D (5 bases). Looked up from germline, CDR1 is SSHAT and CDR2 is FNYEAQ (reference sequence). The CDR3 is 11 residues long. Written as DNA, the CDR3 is TGTGCTAGCAGCTTAATGAGGGTGCAGTTCTTC. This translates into CASSLMRVQFF.

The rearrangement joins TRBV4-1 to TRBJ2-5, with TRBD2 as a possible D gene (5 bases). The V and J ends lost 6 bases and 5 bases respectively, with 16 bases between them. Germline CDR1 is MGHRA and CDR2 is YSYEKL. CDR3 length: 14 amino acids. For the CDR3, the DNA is TGCGCCAGCAGTCTCACGCGGGCTCCGGAGACCCAGTACTTC. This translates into CASSLTRAPETQYF.

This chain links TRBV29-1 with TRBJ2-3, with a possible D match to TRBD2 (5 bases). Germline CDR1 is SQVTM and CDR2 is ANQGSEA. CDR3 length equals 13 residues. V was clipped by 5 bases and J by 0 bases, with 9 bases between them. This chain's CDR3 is CSVLGLSTDTQYF. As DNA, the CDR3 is TGCAGCGTTCTAGGACTTAGCACAGATACGCAGTATTTT.

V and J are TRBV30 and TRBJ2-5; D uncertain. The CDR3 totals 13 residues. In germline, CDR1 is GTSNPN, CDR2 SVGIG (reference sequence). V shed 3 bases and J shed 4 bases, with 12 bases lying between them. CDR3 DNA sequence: TGTGCCTGGAGAGTGTTAGATAGAGAGACCCAGTACTTC. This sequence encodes CAWRVLDRETQYF.

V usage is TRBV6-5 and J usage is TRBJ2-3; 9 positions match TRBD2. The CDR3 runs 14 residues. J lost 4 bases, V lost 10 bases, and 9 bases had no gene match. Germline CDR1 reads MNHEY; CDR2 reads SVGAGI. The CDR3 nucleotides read TGTGCCACTTTGCGGCGGGGGGGGGCAGATACGCAGTATTTT. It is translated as CATLRRGGADTQYF.

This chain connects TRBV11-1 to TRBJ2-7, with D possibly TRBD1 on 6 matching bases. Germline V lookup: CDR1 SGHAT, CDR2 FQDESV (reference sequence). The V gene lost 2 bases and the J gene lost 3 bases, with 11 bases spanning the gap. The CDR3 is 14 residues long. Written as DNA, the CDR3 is TGTGCCAGCAGCTTAAGGGGGAACGACTACGAGCAGTACTTC. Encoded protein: CASSLRGNDYEQYF.

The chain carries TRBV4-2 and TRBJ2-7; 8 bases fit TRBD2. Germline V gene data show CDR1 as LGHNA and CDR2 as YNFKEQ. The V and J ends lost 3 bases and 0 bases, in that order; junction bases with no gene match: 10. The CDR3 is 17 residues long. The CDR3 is CASSQVTGGDHSYEQYF. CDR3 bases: TGTGCCAGCAGCCAGGTTACGGGGGGGGACCACTCCTACGAGCAGTACTTC.

The CDR3 here is CASRETGELFF. For the CDR3, the DNA is TGTGCCAGCAGGGAGACCGGGGAGCTGTTTTTT. This chain joins TRBV6-1 and TRBJ2-2, with D unclear. The germline V gene has CDR1 MNHNS and CDR2 SASEGT. Trimming took 6 bases from V and 5 from J, leaving 4 bases between them. The CDR3 is made up of 11 amino acids.

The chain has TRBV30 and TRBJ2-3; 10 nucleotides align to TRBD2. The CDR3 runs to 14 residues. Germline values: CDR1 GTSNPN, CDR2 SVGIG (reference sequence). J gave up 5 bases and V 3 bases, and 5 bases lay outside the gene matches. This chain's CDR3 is CAWRTSGAGDTQYF. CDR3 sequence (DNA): TGTGCCTGGAGAACTAGCGGGGCCGGAGATACGCAGTATTTT.

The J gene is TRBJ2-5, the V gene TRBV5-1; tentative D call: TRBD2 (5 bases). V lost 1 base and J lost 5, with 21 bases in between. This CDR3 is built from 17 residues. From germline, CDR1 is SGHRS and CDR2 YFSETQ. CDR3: CASSLPRRHLGEETQYF. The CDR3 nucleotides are TGCGCCAGCAGCTTGCCGCGAAGGCATCTCGGGGAGGAGACCCAGTACTTC.

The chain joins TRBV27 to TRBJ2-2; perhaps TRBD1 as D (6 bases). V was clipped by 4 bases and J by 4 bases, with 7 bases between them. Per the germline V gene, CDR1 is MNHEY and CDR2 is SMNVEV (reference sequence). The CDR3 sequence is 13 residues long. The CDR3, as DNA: TGTGCCAGCAGTTCCAGGGGCACCGGGGAGCTGTTTTTT. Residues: CASSSRGTGELFF.

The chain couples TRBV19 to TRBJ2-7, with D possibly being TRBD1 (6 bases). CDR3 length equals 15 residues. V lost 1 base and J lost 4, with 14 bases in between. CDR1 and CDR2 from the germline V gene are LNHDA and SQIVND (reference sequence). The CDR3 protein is CASSIVWGRRYEQYF. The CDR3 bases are TGTGCCAGTAGTATAGTGTGGGGGCGTAGGTACGAGCAGTACTTC.

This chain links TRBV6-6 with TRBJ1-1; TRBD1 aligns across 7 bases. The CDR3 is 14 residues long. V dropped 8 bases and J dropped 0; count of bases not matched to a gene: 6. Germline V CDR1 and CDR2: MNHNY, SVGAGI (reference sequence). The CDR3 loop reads CASGRQGLNTEAFF. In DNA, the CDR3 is TGTGCCAGCGGACGACAGGGCTTGAACACTGAAGCTTTCTTT.

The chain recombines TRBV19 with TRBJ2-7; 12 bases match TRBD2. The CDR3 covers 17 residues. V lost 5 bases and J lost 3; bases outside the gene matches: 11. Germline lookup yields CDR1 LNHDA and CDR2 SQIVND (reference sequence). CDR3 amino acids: CASSVSGLAGYVYEQYF. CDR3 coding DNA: TGTGCCAGTAGTGTCTCCGGACTAGCGGGATACGTCTACGAGCAGTACTTC. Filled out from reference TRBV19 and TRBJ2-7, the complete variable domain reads DGGITQSPKYLFRKEGQNVTLSCEQNLNHDAMYWYRQDPGQGLRLIYYSQIVNDFQKGDIAEGYSVSREKKESFPLTVTSAQKNPTAFYLCASSVSGLAGYVYEQYFGPGTRLTVT.

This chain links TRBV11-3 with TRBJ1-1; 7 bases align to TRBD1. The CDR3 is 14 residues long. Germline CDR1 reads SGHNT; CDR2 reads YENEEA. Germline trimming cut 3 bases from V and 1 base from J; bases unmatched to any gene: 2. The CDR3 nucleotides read TGTGCCAGCAGCTTTGGACAGGAGAACACTGAAGCTTTCTTT. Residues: CASSFGQENTEAFF.

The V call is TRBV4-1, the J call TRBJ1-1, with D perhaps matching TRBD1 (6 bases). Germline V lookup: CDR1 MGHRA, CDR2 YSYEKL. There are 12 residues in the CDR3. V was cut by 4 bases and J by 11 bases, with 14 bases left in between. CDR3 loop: CASSPLTGWAFF. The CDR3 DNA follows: TGCGCCAGCAGCCCGTTGACAGGTTGGGCTTTCTTT.

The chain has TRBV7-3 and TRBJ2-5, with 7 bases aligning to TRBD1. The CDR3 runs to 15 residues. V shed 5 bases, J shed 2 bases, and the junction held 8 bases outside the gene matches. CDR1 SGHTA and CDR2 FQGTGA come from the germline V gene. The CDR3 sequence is CASSPAQGWQETQYF. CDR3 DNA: TGTGCCAGCAGCCCAGCACAGGGGTGGCAAGAGACCCAGTACTTC.

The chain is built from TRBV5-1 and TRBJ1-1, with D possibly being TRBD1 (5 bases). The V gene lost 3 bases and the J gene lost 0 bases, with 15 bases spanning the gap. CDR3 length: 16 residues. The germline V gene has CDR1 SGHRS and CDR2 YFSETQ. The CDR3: CASSWRRGPMNTEAFF. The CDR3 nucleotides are TGCGCCAGCAGCTGGCGGCGGGGCCCGATGAACACTGAAGCTTTCTTT.

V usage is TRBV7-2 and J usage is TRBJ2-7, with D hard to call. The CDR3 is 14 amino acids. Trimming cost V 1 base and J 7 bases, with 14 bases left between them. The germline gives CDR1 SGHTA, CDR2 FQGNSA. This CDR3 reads CASSLGPPPREQYF. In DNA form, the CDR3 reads TGTGCCAGCAGCTTAGGCCCGCCCCCGCGAGAGCAGTACTTC.